Included here is one T cell receptor beta chain sequence, with context. The data stem from a study of T cell changes during pregnancy in multiple sclerosis. Germline-derived CDR1 and CDR2 are MNHNS and SASEGT. The CDR3 spans 16 residues. V dropped 0 bases and J dropped 7 bases, with 13 bases sitting between them. Profiling relied on immunoSEQ multiplex PCR, and the TCRdb table lists in-frame clones only, not all of them. This table has more than 45,000 clones, 94% appearing once. This TCR derives from a female donor with multiple sclerosis, enrolled in a pregnancy study. The input for sequencing was CD4+ T cells from peripheral blood mononuclear cells, taken in the first trimester of pregnancy. The J gene is TRBJ1-6, the V gene TRBV6-1; D not certain. CDR3: CASSEARNLRNSPLHF. CDR3 nucleotide sequence: TGTGCCAGCAGTGAAGCGCGAAATCTCCGGAATTCACCCCTCCACTTT.